The 2 T cell receptor beta chains below all came from one sample that was sequenced in a study of T cell changes during pregnancy in multiple sclerosis. Produced via immunoSEQ multiplex PCR; TCRdb's table is partial and in-frame only. The repertoire holds about 110,000 clones, about nine tenths seen once, with approximately 3.5% in the top ten. The source was peripheral blood, collected after pregnancy. These receptor sequences come from a female donor with multiple sclerosis, enrolled in a pregnancy study.

V is TRBV4-2 and J is TRBJ2-2; D uncertain. Trimming left V 1 base short and J 6 bases short, with 9 bases between. Per the germline V gene, CDR1 is LGHNA and CDR2 is YNFKEQ. The CDR3 runs to 14 residues. CDR3 coding DNA: TGTGCCAGCAGCCAAGGGGTAGCCGCCGGGGAGCTGTTTTTT. Its protein product is CASSQGVAAGELFF.

The chain has TRBV7-6 and TRBJ2-1; 7 bases are shared with TRBD2. Per germline, CDR1 SGHVS and CDR2 FNYEAQ. The CDR3 runs 13 residues. Trimming at V came to 4 bases and at J to 5 bases, leaving 2 bases not matched to a gene. CDR3 nucleotide sequence: TGTGCCAGCAGCTCCGGGGGGAACAATGAGCAGTTCTTC. Amino acid sequence: CASSSGGNNEQFF.